Detailed here is one T cell receptor beta chain. What it binds is not known. This sample was taken from a study of shared clonotypes between healthy human individuals. On the study more broadly: A donor's plate count was three for CD4 naive and three for CD4 memory; CD8 naive had two and CD8 memory one. Study findings and constraints: Memory subsets generally showed smaller estimated richness than naive subsets did.

Trimming took off 0 bases at V and 5 bases at J, with 10 bases between the two ends. This CDR3 region has 15 residues. Germline V gene sequence: CDR1 LGHNA, CDR2 YNFKEQ. CD45RO-negative, CCR7-selected cells formed the naive CD8 fraction, which excluded terminally differentiated effector memory CD45RA+ cells. Assay execution took place at the deep level. Sequencing was performed with immunoSEQ multiplex PCR; in TCRdb, only in-frame clones are kept and a portion is missing. The sample comprises about 1.9 million clones, around 93% of which are singletons, and over 1.5% rests with the top ten. The sequenced material came from naive CD8+ T cells from PBMCs. The origin of this receptor is a young man in good health. Some clones in this sample may be carry-over from other donors' samples. The J gene is TRBJ2-2, the V gene TRBV4-2; a weak D match, TRBD2 (6 bases). CDR3 residues: CASSQELAGTGELFF. For the CDR3, the DNA is TGTGCCAGCAGCCAAGAACTCGCGGGGACCGGGGAGCTGTTTTTT.